The subject of this entry is one TCR beta chain. Its cognate antigen has yet to be identified. Base quality data are lacking; no much larger clone is found one base away. Library generation was performed with the immunoSEQ multiplex PCR assay. The multiplex PCR relied on a mix of 60 forward primers for TCR Vbeta segments and 13 reverse primers for TCR Jbeta segments. Amplification of the CDR3 region of rearranged TCR beta genes was performed with a multiplex PCR assay on genomic DNA. On the Illumina HiSeq System, the amplified TCR beta libraries were sequenced as 87-base-pair reads. Processing in the source paper ran as follows. A later analysis counted 75 million to 100 million unique TCR beta chains across the 550 to 750 repertoires, and approximately 11 million of these chains were shared by at least two donors. A nearest-neighbor algorithm error-corrected the raw reads and collapsed the reads into unique sequences, merging closely related sequences to remove PCR and sequencing errors. V, D and J gene segments were assigned by aligning CDR3 sequences to IMGT reference sequences. For a sequence to be retained, a match of at least six nucleotides was required to both a V gene segment and a J gene segment. A rearrangement was called productive if the CDR3 had no stop codons and remained in frame with V and J, and every other rearrangement was called non-productive. Following IMGT convention, CDR3 was defined as the stretch from the second conserved V-encoded cysteine up to the conserved J-encoded phenylalanine. Sequences without an unambiguous match to a single V gene segment were excluded from the earlier analysis of about 640 of the donors. An earlier analysis of a few hundred of the donors classified V segments as functional when productive rearrangements were above 56.7% and as segregating when the standard deviation between donors was above 5%. A statistical classification framework was built for diagnosing cytomegalovirus status from the catalog of TCR beta chain sequences. In a later analysis, V and J genes were assigned by comparing TCR nucleotide sequences against IMGT/GENE-DB human TR gene sequences. The TCRdist pipeline was used in a later analysis to assign CDR3 sequences and most-parsimonious VDJ recombination scenarios. In a later analysis, each TCR beta chain was defined by its CDR3 amino acid sequence together with its V-gene family, and reads lacking a unique V-gene family were excluded. As a way to deal with suspected cross-contamination and a sequencing artifact, a later analysis dropped approximately 570 nucleotide sequences that were highly shared and had low generation probability. A later analysis calculated a clonal expansion index for each public chain from normalized within-repertoire ranks of inferred template counts. In a later analysis, generation probabilities were computed with a VDJ recombination model fitted to out-of-frame rearrangements, and the resulting probabilities were checked against IGoR. Hypergeometric tests were used in a later analysis to score TCR-TCR, TCR-HLA and TCR-CMV co-occurrence, with a repertoire-size bias correction applied to the TCR pairs. False discovery rates were estimated in a later analysis by permuting HLA or CMV assignments 20 times. In a later analysis, co-occurring TCRs were grouped with DBSCAN, and TCRdist sequence similarity was added when clustering was performed within HLA-allele-positive subsets. For co-occurrence clustering, repertoires with fewer than 30,000 or more than 120,000 public chains were excluded, along with five or six repertoires with anomalous nucleotide sharing. Held by TCRdb, this immuneACCESS table contains in-frame sequences only and omits some clones. Under half of the omission traces to an unresolved V gene where checked; the cause of the rest is unknown. That table is the source of V, J and clone size, and D and trimming were worked out from the DNA. A total of about 180,000 clones appear in this sample, 76% of them only once. The ten biggest clones cover 2% to 2.5% of the sample.

This specimen comes from a study of cytomegalovirus exposure and HLA in healthy donors (dated by TCRdb to 2015 to 2018). For the wider study: According to an earlier analysis of 450 to 650 of the donors, 150 million to 200 million T cells yielded 117 million unique TCR beta sequences and approximately 280 Gb of sequence data. An early release covering about 600 HLA-typed donors comprised 300 to 350 gigabases of sequencing data and 65 million to 100 million unique TCR sequences. Of the approximately 370 genotyped donors, 75% to 85% were placed in the genetic ancestry cluster associated with self-reported Caucasian donors. The study aimed to test whether cataloging public T cell receptors could reveal signatures of past pathogen exposure. Using immunosequencing, the study profiled T cell repertoires from about 610 subjects and related those repertoires to cytomegalovirus serostatus. A separate validation cohort of 100 to 150 different subjects was used in addition to the roughly 620-subject first cohort. High-throughput TCR immunosequencing, statistical association of individual TCRs with disease status, and machine learning were combined to predict cytomegalovirus infection status. A later analysis re-analyzed previously published TCR beta repertoires from 660 or so donors and added high-resolution HLA genotyping to study TCR occurrence patterns. Rather than using new phenotypic data, the later analysis identified candidate immune exposures from TCR beta sequences and from how often those sequences occurred across donors. An earlier analysis of fewer than 750 of the donors used high-throughput TCR beta sequencing to judge whether each TCR beta V gene segment behaved as functional or pseudogenic. Donor age, sex, ethnicity and CMV serostatus were compiled alongside the repertoire data. In a later genetic analysis, genome-wide SNP genotypes for about three fifths of the roughly 670 donors were used, and that subset was treated as a discovery cohort. Every repertoire in the discovery cohort had been generated on one and the same sequencing platform. HLA typing included class I and class II loci at four-digit resolution. The number of typed donors differed by locus: about 620-630 for A, B, C, DRB1 and DQB1; roughly 510 for DQA1; approximately 600 for DPA1; and roughly 470 for DPB1. Several DR-DQ haplotypes were handled as single units for association and clustering because linkage in the cohort was strong. On average, about 200,000 unique TCR beta nucleotide sequences were sequenced per donor among 350 to 400 genotyped donors of the cohort, with about 19% of those sequences being non-productive. Summary of the overall study and its limitations: An association between a missense DCLRE1C variant and V-gene and J-gene trimming of TCR beta chains was found in a later genetic analysis and replicated in an independent cohort. While some public TCRs were present in many individuals, most TCR sequences turned up only very rarely across donors. In an earlier analysis of some 500 of the donors, most TCR beta V segments appeared in productive rearrangements about 90% or about 30% of the time, broadly matching IMGT annotations. Because HLA typing was missing for some donors at each locus, association tests included only the typed subset. Assigning TCR associations to individual alleles was difficult when HLA alleles, especially DR and DQ, strongly co-occurred. In a later analysis, over 15,000 TCR beta sequences were associated with specific HLA alleles at a false discovery rate of 0.05. The only immune exposure information available for the cohort was CMV serostatus. Because counts were too low, seventeen rarely observed V segments, including chromosome 9 orphons, were left out of the earlier analysis of several hundred of the donors. In a later analysis, HLA-associated TCR beta chains showed more clonal expansion and lower generation probabilities than non-associated chains that were equally common. Correlated functional status among segregating V segments might be attributable to linkage disequilibrium, but an unknown experimental factor could not be ruled out. According to a later analysis, TCR association rates differed among HLA loci, with DRB1 alleles showing the most associated TCRs and HLA-C alleles showing the fewest. In vitro tests confirmed that a few of the cytomegalovirus-associated TCR beta chains recognize cytomegalovirus antigens. The study gave a list of some 150 TCR beta chains associated with cytomegalovirus. A cluster of highly shared sequence variants was judged likely to be a technical artifact of the sequencing pipeline. According to a later analysis, most CMV-associated TCR beta chains appeared to be HLA-restricted, and the HLA associations seemed to be driven largely by CMV exposure. In a later genetic analysis, fewer N-insertions in productive TCRs were reported among donors in an Asian-associated ancestry cluster than the roughly 640-donor mean. A further reported finding was that TCR beta sequences accurately predicted the HLA-A and HLA-B alleles for most subjects in the first cohort. Several of the top co-occurrence clusters appeared to be linked to parvovirus B19, influenza, CMV and Epstein-Barr virus, according to a later analysis. Presence/absence analyses assumed roughly uniform sequencing depth across donors, an assumption that may not hold. In both the original and validation cohorts, the classifier was reported to diagnose cytomegalovirus status with high specificity and sensitivity. The cohort was sequenced for TCR beta chains only, and without alpha or paired-chain data the features that could be detected were limited. The authors suggested that the approach could potentially be generalized to other disease states and immunological phenotypes.

The cohort consisted of 666 healthy bone marrow donors. At the time of sampling, every cohort member was nominally healthy, though immune exposures that went unrecorded were likely present. The donor was CMV seropositive and was included in the group of approximately 310 seropositive cohort members. Every donor gave a peripheral blood sample, and the peripheral blood mononuclear cells from that sample were used for TCR beta sequencing. The Qiagen DNeasy Blood Extraction Kit was used to extract genomic DNA from the blood cell samples. This TCR came from a young woman in good health and CMV-seropositive. Sequenced input: PBMCs.

The DNA sequence follows: TGTGCCATCAGTGGGGACAGCTCCTATAATTCACCCCTCCACTTT. The encoded protein is CAISGDSSYNSPLHF. The V and J genes are TRBV10-3 and TRBJ1-6; TRBD1 aligns with 7 central bases. There are 15 amino acids in the CDR3, from cysteine to phenylalanine inclusive. Only the CDR3 portion is preserved as DNA: 45 bases, with reading frame beginning at the first base. Relative to germline, V is missing 4 bases and J is missing 0 bases, with 0 bases of the junction outside any gene match. CDR1 ENHRY and CDR2 SYGVKD are derived from the germline V gene.